The 6 T cell receptor beta chains listed next were all sequenced from one sample in a study of blood T cell repertoires in COVID-19. Assay: immunoSEQ multiplex PCR; the TCRdb copy retains only in-frame clones and omits some. The repertoire holds 50,000 to 60,000 clones, with about 88% as singletons. The specimen was peripheral blood. The receptor source for this set is a man aged 55 to 70 with acute or convalescent COVID-19.

V gene TRBV12-5 combines with J gene TRBJ1-1; D is undetermined. This CDR3 spans 14 amino acids. CDR1 is LGHNT and CDR2 is FRNRAP in the germline V gene. Trimming removed 1 base from V and 0 bases from J, with 6 bases in between. The DNA for the CDR3 is TGTGCTAGTGGTTTGGACAGACTGAACACTGAAGCTTTCTTT. Protein sequence: CASGLDRLNTEAFF.

This chain links TRBV5-4 with TRBJ2-1, with a weak D call TRBD1 (7 bases). The CDR3 contains 14 residues. Germline CDR1 SGHNT, CDR2 YYREEE (reference sequence). V shed 4 bases and J shed 5 bases, with 13 bases lying between them. The CDR3 sequence is CASSPGQRDNEQFF. The CDR3 DNA follows: TGTGCCAGCAGCCCGGGACAGCGGGACAATGAGCAGTTCTTC.

The J gene is TRBJ2-7, the V gene TRBV19; a possible D gene is TRBD2 (6 bases). Looked up from germline, CDR1 is LNHDA and CDR2 is SQIVND (reference sequence). The V gene lost 6 bases and the J gene lost 5 bases, with 11 bases spanning the gap. The CDR3 length is 12 residues. DNA of the CDR3: TGTGCCAGTAGGGCAGGGAGGAACGAGCAGTACTTC. It encodes CASRAGRNEQYF.

The chain joins TRBV10-2 to TRBJ1-1; 7 bases agree with TRBD1. The germline V gene encodes CDR1 WSHSY and CDR2 SAAADI. V dropped 5 bases and J dropped 0; count of bases not matched to a gene: 9. The CDR3 consists of 16 residues. The DNA for the CDR3 is TGCGCCAGCAGTCCCTTAACCGGGACAGTGAACACTGAAGCTTTCTTT. Translating it yields CASSPLTGTVNTEAFF.

This rearrangement joins TRBV7-8 to TRBJ1-1; D remains unclear. The CDR3 runs to 13 residues. CDR1 and CDR2 (germline): SGHVS, FQNEAQ. V lost 4 bases and J lost 5, with 11 bases in between. As DNA, the CDR3 is TGTGCCAGCAGCTCATACCTAGAGACTGAAGCTTTCTTT. This gives the protein CASSSYLETEAFF.

This clone was detected once. The chain has TRBV30 and TRBJ1-5; the D is unclear. The V gene's germline CDR1 is GTSNPN and CDR2 SVGIG (reference sequence). V shed 1 base and J shed 2 bases, with 21 bases lying between them. This CDR3 is 18 amino acids long. The CDR3 loop is CAWSAGTDYFGGNQPQHF. In DNA form, the CDR3 reads TGTGCCTGGAGTGCAGGAACCGACTATTTCGGGGGCAATCAGCCCCAGCATTTT.